This T cell receptor (beta chain) was found in a study of blood T cells in healthy people across ages. General study findings and limits: Reliance upon unsorted PBMCs precluded definitive naive versus antigen-experienced comparison.

V lost 5 bases and J lost 2, with 12 bases in between. The CDR3 runs to 14 residues. A remark on this clonotype: Its antigen is as yet unknown.

Peripheral blood, roughly 9.1 milliliters per donor, was collected. A second PCR of 7 to 11 cycles used a sample-barcoded 5' primer and a J-beta primer mix. TCRdb re-called the 5' RACE reads through MiXCR, storing one row per CDR3 protein. The table has approximately 600,000 distinct CDR3 sequences, about 54% seen once. What was sequenced was blood. The sequence was obtained from a man aged 60-69 years in good health. The chain couples TRBV12-3 or TRBV12-4 to TRBJ2-5; D is uncertain. CDR3 residues: CASSVERIQETQYF. CDR3 nucleotides: TGTGCCAGCAGTGTAGAACGTATTCAAGAGACCCAGTACTTC.